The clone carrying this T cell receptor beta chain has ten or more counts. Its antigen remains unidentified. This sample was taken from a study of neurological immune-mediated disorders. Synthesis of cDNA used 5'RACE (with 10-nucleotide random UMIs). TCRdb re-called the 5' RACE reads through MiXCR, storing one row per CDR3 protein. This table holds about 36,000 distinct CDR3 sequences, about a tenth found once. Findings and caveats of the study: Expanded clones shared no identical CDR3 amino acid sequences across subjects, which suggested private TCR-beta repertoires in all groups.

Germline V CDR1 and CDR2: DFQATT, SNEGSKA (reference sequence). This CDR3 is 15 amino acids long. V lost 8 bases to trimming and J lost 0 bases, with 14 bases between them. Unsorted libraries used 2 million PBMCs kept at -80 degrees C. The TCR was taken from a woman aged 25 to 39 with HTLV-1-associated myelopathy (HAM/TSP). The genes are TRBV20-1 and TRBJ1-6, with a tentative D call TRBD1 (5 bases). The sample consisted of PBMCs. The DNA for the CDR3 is TGCAGTACTAAAGAGGGGAGCTCCTATAATTCACCCCTCCACTTT. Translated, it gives CSTKEGSSYNSPLHF.